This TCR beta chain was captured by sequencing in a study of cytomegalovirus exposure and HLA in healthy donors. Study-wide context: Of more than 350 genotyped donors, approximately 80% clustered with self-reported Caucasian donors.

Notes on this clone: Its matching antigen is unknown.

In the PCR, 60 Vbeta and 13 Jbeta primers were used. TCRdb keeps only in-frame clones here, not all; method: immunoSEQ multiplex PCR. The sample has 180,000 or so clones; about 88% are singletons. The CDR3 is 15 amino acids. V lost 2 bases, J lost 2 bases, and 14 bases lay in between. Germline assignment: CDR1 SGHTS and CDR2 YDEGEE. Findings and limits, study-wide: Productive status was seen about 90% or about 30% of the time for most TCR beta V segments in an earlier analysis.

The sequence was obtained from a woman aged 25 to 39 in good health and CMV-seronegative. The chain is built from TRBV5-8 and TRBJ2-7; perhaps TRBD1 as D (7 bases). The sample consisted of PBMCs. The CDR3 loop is CASSFPEGATYEQYF. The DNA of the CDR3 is TGTGCCAGCAGCTTTCCGGAGGGGGCCACCTACGAGCAGTACTTC.